Following are 3 T cell receptor beta chains from one sample sequenced in a study of T cells in localized non-small cell lung cancer. Assay used: immunoSEQ multiplex PCR; TCRdb lists only in-frame clones, some missing. This table has roughly 90,000 clones, roughly 93% appearing once. The sequenced sample was PBMCs, obtained before any cancer treatment. These receptor sequences come from a woman between 40 and 69 years old with stage II squamous cell lung carcinoma.

V and J are TRBV2 and TRBJ2-7; 8 nucleotides agree with TRBD1. Germline CDR1 and CDR2: SNHLY and FYNNEI. The CDR3 spans 13 residues. V was pared by 7 bases and J by 2 bases, with 4 bases of the junction left unmatched. CDR3 nucleotides: TGTGCCAGCACCAAGGACAGGGCCTACGAGCAGTACTTC. It translates to CASTKDRAYEQYF.

V gene TRBV9 combines with J gene TRBJ1-3, with TRBD1 matching over 7 bases. The V gene end was trimmed by 2 bases and the J gene end by 4 bases; junction bases not matched to a gene: 3. The CDR3 length is 14 residues. Germline CDR1 is SGDLS and CDR2 is YYNGEE. The CDR3 region has the DNA TGTGCCAGCAGCGTCACACAGGGGGGAAACACCATATATTTT. Amino acid sequence: CASSVTQGGNTIYF.

CDR3 region: CASSSPSRDRGYRQETQYF. CDR3 nucleotide sequence: TGTGCCAGCAGCTCTCCGTCCCGGGACAGGGGTTATCGGCAAGAGACCCAGTACTTC. The chain combines TRBV7-8 with TRBJ2-5; TRBD1 matches at 10 bases. The J segment lost 2 bases and the V segment lost 4 bases, leaving 16 bases of the junction unmatched. The germline V gene has CDR1 SGHVS and CDR2 FQNEAQ. The CDR3 spans 19 residues.